The following is a TCR beta chain sequence with its context. As yet, its antigen is unknown. The sample originates from a study of cytomegalovirus exposure and HLA in healthy donors. The PCR employed 60 Vbeta primers together with 13 Jbeta primers. Using immunoSEQ multiplex PCR, the repertoire was profiled, and TCRdb retains in-frame clones only, with some absent. The data contain roughly 66,000 clones, 75% to 80% of them seen just once; the ten biggest clones take up 6.5% to 8.5%. The V and J ends lost 1 base and 1 base respectively, with 8 bases between them. The CDR3 has 14 amino acids. The V gene's germline CDR1 is SGHTA and CDR2 FQGNSA. General study results and limits: Earlier results showed most TCR beta V segments being productive about 87% or about 30% of the time.

The sequenced sample consisted of PBMCs. The sequence was collected from a man aged 18 to 29 in good health and CMV-seropositive. The chain uses TRBV7-2 and TRBJ2-7; D is perhaps TRBD2 (6 bases). For the CDR3, the DNA is TGTGCCAGCAGCTTAGGGGCGGGATCCTACGAGCAGTACTTC. It yields the protein CASSLGAGSYEQYF.